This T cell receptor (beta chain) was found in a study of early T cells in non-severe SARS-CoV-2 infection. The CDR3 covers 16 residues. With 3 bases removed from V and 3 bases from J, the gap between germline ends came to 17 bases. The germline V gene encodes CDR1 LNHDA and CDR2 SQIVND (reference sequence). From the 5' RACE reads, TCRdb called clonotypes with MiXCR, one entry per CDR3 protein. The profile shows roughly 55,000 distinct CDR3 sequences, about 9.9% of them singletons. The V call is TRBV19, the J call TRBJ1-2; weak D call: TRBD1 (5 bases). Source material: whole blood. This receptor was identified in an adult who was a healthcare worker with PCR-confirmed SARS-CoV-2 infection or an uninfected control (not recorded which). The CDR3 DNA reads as TGTGCCAGTAGTATGCCCGGGGCACTAACCCACTATGGCTACACCTTC. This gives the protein CASSMPGALTHYGYTF.